The 16 T cell receptor beta chains below were found in one sample sequenced in a study of molecular identifiers for immune sequencing clone quantification. Each CDR3 protein is one row after TCRdb ran MiXCR on the PCR reads. Of about 60,000 distinct CDR3 sequences in the sample, under 20% are singletons; the top ten hold more than 1.4%. The source material was naive CD8+ T cells from blood, with Jurkat cell RNA spiked in. Subset denoted: FACS-sorted CD8+CD4-CCR7+CD45RA+ naive T cells. The receptors were gathered from a human donor in good health. Some libraries in this study had Jurkat cell RNA spiked in.

Details on this clonotype: Just one base apart from a much larger clone, this may be a read error. The V gene is TRBV18, the J gene TRBJ1-4; unclear D gene. V lost 3 bases and J lost 3, with 17 bases in between. Germline V CDR1 and CDR2: KGHSH, LQKENI. CDR3 size: 17 residues. CDR3 region: CASSPPAGSPANEKLFF. The CDR3 coding sequence is TGTGCCAGCTCACCGCCGGCAGGTTCCCCCGCTAATGAAAAACTGTTTTTT. Full variable domain (missing parts from reference TRBV18 and TRBJ1-4): NAGVMQNPRHLVRRRGQEARLRCSPMKGHSHVYWYRQLPEEGLKFMVYLQKENIIDESGMPKERFSAEFPKEGPSILRIQQVVRGDSAAYFCASSPPAGSPANEKLFFGSGTQLSVL.

In its sample, this clonotype was seen many times. The V and J genes are TRBV3-1 and TRBJ2-3; D gene uncertain. The ends were cut back, 4 bases at V and 1 base at J, with 9 bases in the middle. This CDR3 is built from 14 residues. Germline lookup yields CDR1 LGHDT and CDR2 YNNKEL (reference sequence). The CDR3 reads CASSPGQRTDTQYF. The CDR3 nucleotides are TGTGCCAGCAGCCCTGGGCAGCGCACAGATACGCAGTATTTT.

This clonotype was seen at least ten times. The V gene is TRBV27, the J gene TRBJ2-3; TRBD2 aligns across 10 bases. The CDR3 totals 16 residues. Germline CDR1 is MNHEY and CDR2 is SMNVEV (reference sequence). The ends lost 6 bases at V and 6 bases at J; junction bases unmatched: 12. The CDR3 protein is CASRLGLAGDLDTQYF. The CDR3 bases are TGTGCCAGCAGATTAGGGCTAGCGGGAGATCTTGATACGCAGTATTTT.

Worth noting for this clonotype: A much larger clonotype is one base distant, so this may be a read error. CDR3: CAGSLGGLGQPQHF. DNA for the CDR3: TGTGCCGGCAGTTTAGGGGGGCTAGGTCAGCCCCAGCATTTT. The gene calls are TRBV28 and TRBJ1-5, with TRBD1 as a possible D gene (6 bases). CDR1 is MDHEN and CDR2 is SYDVKM in the germline V gene. CDR3 length: 14 amino acids.

This clonotype occurred many times. V usage is TRBV2 and J usage is TRBJ2-4; D call uncertain. The CDR3 runs to 12 residues. Per germline, CDR1 SNHLY and CDR2 FYNNEI. Trimming left V 7 bases short and J 0 bases short, with 4 bases between. CDR3 amino acids: CASIGAKNIQYF. DNA of the CDR3: TGTGCCAGCATTGGAGCCAAAAACATTCAGTACTTC. The full variable domain, in which reference TRBV2 and TRBJ2-4 provide the parts outside the CDR3, is EPEVTQTPSHQVTQMGQEVILRCVPISNHLYFYWYRQILGQKVEFLVSFYNNEISEKSEIFDDQFSVERPDGSNFTLKIRSTKLEDSAMYFCASIGAKNIQYFGAGTRLSVL.

Notes on this clonotype: This may arise from a read error, as a much more abundant clone is one base away. The CDR3 protein is CATSPSGTGVNEQLF. The DNA of the CDR3 is TGTGCCACCAGCCCATCGGGAACTGGGGTCAATGAGCAGCTCTTC. This chain links TRBV15 with TRBJ2-1; D possibly corresponds to TRBD2 (5 bases). Germline V lookup: CDR1 LNHNV, CDR2 YYDKDF (reference sequence). This CDR3 is 15 amino acids long. Based on the CDR3 plus reference TRBV15 and TRBJ2-1, the full variable domain is DAMVIQNPRYQVTQFGKPVTLSCSQTLNHNVMYWYQQKSSQAPKLLFHYYDKDFNNEADTPDNFQSRRPNTSFCFLDIRSPGLGDTAMYLCATSPSGTGVNEQLFGPGTRLTVL.

This clonotype was seen at least ten times. This chain connects TRBV7-9 to TRBJ1-4; D unclear. V was trimmed by 1 base and J by 4 bases, leaving 13 bases between them. The CDR3 spans 16 residues. Per the germline V gene, CDR1 is SEHNR and CDR2 is FQNEAQ (reference sequence). Written as DNA, the CDR3 is TGTGCCAGCAGCTTAGGCTACGGGCAGGTTAATGAAAAACTGTTTTTT. Translation gives CASSLGYGQVNEKLFF.

For this clonotype: Here the CDR3 omits its conserved ending phenylalanine or tryptophan, so a read error is the likely source. V usage is TRBV11-2 and J usage is TRBJ2-2, with 15 nucleotides matching TRBD2. J lost 3 bases, V lost 2 bases, and 7 bases had no gene match. The CDR3 has 19 amino acids. CDR1 and CDR2 (germline): SGHAT, FQNNGV. CDR3 nucleotide sequence: TGTGCCAGCAGCTTATACGGGACTAGCGGGAGGTCCGACACCGGGGAGCTGTTTTAT. It translates to CASSLYGTSGRSDTGELFY.

The V call is TRBV7-2, the J call TRBJ2-1; TRBD1 matches at 7 bases. CDR3 size: 14 residues. Germline CDR1 and CDR2: SGHTA and FQGNSA. The junction had 12 bases not matched to a gene; V was cut back by 10 bases and J by 6 bases. The CDR3 here is CAIHHLDRANEQFF. The DNA for the CDR3 is TGTGCCATCCACCACCTTGACAGGGCCAATGAGCAGTTCTTC.

This clonotype has ten or more counts. The chain recombines TRBV28 with TRBJ1-6; 8 nucleotides agree with TRBD1. Germline lookup yields CDR1 MDHEN and CDR2 SYDVKM. With 3 bases clipped from V and 10 bases from J, the junction kept 5 bases outside the gene matches. The CDR3 runs to 14 residues. The CDR3 protein is CASSLTGVASPLHF. DNA for the CDR3: TGTGCCAGCAGTTTGACAGGGGTCGCATCACCCCTCCACTTT.

This clonotype was observed at least ten times. This sequence joins TRBV7-8 and TRBJ1-1; D is possibly TRBD1 (5 bases). Germline CDR1 SGHVS, CDR2 FQNEAQ. With 4 bases removed from V and 2 bases from J, the gap between germline ends came to 17 bases. The CDR3 spans 16 residues. The CDR3 nucleotides are TGTGCCAGCAGCTCCCTGGGGGGGTCCATCAACACTGAAGCTTTCTTT. Residues: CASSSLGGSINTEAFF.

This clonotype was seen ten or more times. This chain connects TRBV27 to TRBJ1-2; unclear D gene. The germline CDR1 and CDR2 sequences are MNHEY and SMNVEV (reference sequence). The CDR3 spans 13 residues. The germline V and J ends were trimmed by 3 bases and 4 bases, with 9 bases remaining between them. CDR3: CASSFGSGYGYTF. The CDR3 region has the DNA TGTGCCAGCAGTTTTGGCAGCGGCTATGGCTACACCTTC.

The sample holds many counts of this clonotype. The gene calls are TRBV29-1 and TRBJ1-2; possibly TRBD1 for D (5 bases). The CDR3 extends over 12 amino acids. CDR1 SQVTM and CDR2 ANQGSEA come from the germline V gene. This CDR3 is CTGGEDHYGYTF. In nucleotides, the CDR3 is TGCACCGGAGGGGAGGACCACTATGGCTACACCTTC.

About this clonotype itself: No conserved phenylalanine or tryptophan is present at the end of the CDR3, so a read error is the likely explanation. CDR3 in DNA: TGTGCCAGTAGTATAGGGGGAGTCGGAACAGAGACCCAGTACATC. Protein sequence: CASSIGGVGTETQYI. The chain carries TRBV19 and TRBJ2-5, with D possibly being TRBD2 (5 bases). The CDR3 is 15 residues long. The germline V gene encodes CDR1 LNHDA and CDR2 SQIVND (reference sequence). V was clipped by 1 base and J by 4 bases, with 13 bases between them.

This clonotype occurred many times. V gene TRBV6-5 combines with J gene TRBJ2-1; possible D gene TRBD2, 5 bases. CDR1 is MNHEY and CDR2 is SVGAGI in the germline V gene. This CDR3 is 16 amino acids long. With 0 bases removed from V and 4 bases from J, the gap between germline ends came to 13 bases. CDR3 in amino acids: CASSYSTGSPYNEQFF. As DNA, the CDR3 is TGTGCCAGCAGTTACTCAACGGGATCCCCTTACAATGAGCAGTTCTTC.

The V and J genes are TRBV27 and TRBJ2-5; no reliable D call. CDR1 and CDR2 from the germline V gene are MNHEY and SMNVEV (reference sequence). V was cut by 4 bases and J by 7 bases, with 16 bases left in between. This CDR3 contains 14 residues. The CDR3 nucleotides are TGTGCCAGCAGTTGGGAAGCGAATCGAGGGACCCAGTACTTC. Translated: CASSWEANRGTQYF.